The text below deals with one T cell receptor beta chain. Germline CDR1 and CDR2: SEHNR and FQNEAQ (reference sequence). Trimming at V came to 5 bases and at J to 3 bases, leaving 10 bases not matched to a gene. The CDR3 spans 18 residues. The sample comes from a study of blood T cell repertoires in COVID-19. Study background: COVID-19 samples from acute and convalescent phases originated in the United States, Italy and Spain. PBMCs, B-cell-depleted T cells, or T cells were the source of the cDNA or gDNA that made up the material.

Authors' analysis steps: The authors estimated nucleated cell counts from reference gene primer amplification. This table comes from immunoSEQ multiplex PCR, and its TCRdb copy is limited to in-frame clones, with some not included. The V and J calls and clone size are taken from that table; D and trimming were inferred from the DNA. The sample yields 100,000 to 110,000 clones, roughly 84% seen once. The V and J genes are TRBV7-9 and TRBJ2-1; 13 nucleotides agree with TRBD2. The sequence was collected from a man younger than 40 in a cohort sampled during active COVID-19. Material: peripheral blood. CDR3 loop: CASSRDGGLAGDYNEQFF. The CDR3 DNA reads as TGTGCCAGCAGCCGAGATGGAGGACTAGCGGGGGACTACAATGAGCAGTTCTTC.